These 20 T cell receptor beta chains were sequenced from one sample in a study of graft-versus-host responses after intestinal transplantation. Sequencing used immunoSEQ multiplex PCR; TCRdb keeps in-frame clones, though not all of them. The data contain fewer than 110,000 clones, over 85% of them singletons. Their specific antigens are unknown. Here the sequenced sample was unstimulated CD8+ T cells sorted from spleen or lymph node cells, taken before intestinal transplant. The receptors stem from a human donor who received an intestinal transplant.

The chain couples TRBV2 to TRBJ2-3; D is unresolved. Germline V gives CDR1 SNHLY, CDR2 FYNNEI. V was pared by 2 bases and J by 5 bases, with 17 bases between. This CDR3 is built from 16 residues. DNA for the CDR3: TGTGCCAGCAGTGAAAGGGCCCGCCCGATCGGAGATACGCAGTATTTT. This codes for CASSERARPIGDTQYF. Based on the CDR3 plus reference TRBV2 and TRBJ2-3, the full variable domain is EPEVTQTPSHQVTQMGQEVILRCVPISNHLYFYWYRQILGQKVEFLVSFYNNEISEKSEIFDDQFSVERPDGSNFTLKIRSTKLEDSAMYFCASSERARPIGDTQYFGPGTRLTVL.

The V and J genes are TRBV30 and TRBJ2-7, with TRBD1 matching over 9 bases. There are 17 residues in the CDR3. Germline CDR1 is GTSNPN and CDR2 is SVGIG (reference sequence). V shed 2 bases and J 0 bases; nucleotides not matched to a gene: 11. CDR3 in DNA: TGTGCCTGGAGTCCTCCTGGACAGGGGCTTAGCTCCTACGAGCAGTACTTC. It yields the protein CAWSPPGQGLSSYEQYF.

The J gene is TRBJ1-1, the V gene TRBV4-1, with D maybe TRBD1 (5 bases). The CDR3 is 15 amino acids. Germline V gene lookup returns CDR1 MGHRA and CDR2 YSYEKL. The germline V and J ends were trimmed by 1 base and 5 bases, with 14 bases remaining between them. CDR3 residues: CASSQVAGTKTEAFF. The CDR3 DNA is TGCGCCAGCAGCCAAGTAGCGGGGACCAAGACTGAAGCTTTCTTT.

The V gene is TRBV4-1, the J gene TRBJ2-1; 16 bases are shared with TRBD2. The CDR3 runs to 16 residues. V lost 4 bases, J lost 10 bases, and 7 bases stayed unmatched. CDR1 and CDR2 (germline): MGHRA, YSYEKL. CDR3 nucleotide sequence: TGCGCCAGCAGCCGGGGACTAGCGGGGGGGCCAGGGGAGCAGTTCTTC. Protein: CASSRGLAGGPGEQFF.

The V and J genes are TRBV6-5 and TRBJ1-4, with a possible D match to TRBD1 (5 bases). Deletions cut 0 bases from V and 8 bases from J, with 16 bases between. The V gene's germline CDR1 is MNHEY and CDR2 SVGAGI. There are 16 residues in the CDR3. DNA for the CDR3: TGTGCCAGCAGTTACTCGAGAGACAGTTCGGCGGAAAAACTGTTTTTT. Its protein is CASSYSRDSSAEKLFF.

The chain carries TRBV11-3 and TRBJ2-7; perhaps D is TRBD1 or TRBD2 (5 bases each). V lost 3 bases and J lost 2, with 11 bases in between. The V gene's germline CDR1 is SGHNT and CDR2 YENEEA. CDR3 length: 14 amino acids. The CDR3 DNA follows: TGTGCCAGCAGCTTGGGGACGGTTACCTACGAGCAGTACTTC. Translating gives CASSLGTVTYEQYF.

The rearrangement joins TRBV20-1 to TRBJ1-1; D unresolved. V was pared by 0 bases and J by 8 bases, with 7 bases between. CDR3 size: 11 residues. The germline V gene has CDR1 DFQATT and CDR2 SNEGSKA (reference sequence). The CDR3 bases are TGCAGTGCTAGAGATCTGTGGGAAGCTTTCTTT. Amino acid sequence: CSARDLWEAFF.

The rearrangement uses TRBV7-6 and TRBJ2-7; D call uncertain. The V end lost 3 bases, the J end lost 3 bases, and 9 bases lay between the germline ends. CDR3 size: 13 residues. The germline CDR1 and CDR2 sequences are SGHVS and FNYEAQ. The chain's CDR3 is CASSFSRYYEQYF. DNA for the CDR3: TGTGCCAGCAGCTTTTCCCGCTACTACGAGCAGTACTTC. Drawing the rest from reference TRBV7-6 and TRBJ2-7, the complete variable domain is GAGVSQSPRYKVTKRGQDVALRCDPISGHVSLYWYRQALGQGPEFLTYFNYEAQQDKSGLPNDRFSAERPEGSISTLTIQRTEQRDSAMYRCASSFSRYYEQYFGPGTRLTVT.

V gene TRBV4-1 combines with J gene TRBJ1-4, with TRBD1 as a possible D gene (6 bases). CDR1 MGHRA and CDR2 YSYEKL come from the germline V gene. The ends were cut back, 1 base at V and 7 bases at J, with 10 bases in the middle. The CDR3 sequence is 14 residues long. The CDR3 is CASSQGNRAEKLFF. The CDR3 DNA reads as TGCGCCAGCAGCCAAGGAAACAGGGCTGAAAAACTGTTTTTT.

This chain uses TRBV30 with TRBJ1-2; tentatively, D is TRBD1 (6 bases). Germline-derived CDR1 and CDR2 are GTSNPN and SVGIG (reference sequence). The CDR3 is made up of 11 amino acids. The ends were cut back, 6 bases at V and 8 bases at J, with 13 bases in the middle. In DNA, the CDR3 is TGTGCCTGCCGCAGGGGAGGAGGCTACACCTTC. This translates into CACRRGGGYTF.

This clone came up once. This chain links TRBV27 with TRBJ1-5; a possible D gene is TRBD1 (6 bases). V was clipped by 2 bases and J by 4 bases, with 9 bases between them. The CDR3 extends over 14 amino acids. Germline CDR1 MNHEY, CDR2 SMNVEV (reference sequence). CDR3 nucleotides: TGTGCCAGCAGTTTACGGGGACAAAATCAGCCCCAGCATTTT. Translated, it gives CASSLRGQNQPQHF.

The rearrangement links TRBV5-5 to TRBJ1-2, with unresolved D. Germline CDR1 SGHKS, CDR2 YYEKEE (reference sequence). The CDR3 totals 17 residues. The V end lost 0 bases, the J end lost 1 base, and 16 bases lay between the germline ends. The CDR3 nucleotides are TGTGCCAGCAGCTTGGTTCAGGAGCCACCCATTAACTATGGCTACACCTTC. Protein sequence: CASSLVQEPPINYGYTF.

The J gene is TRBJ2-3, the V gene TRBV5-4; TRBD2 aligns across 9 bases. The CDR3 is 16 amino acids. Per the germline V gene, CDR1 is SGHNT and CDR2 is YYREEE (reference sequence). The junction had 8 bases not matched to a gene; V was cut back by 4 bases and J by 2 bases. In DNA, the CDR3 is TGTGCCAGCAGCGACATAGCGGGGGCCTTCACAGATACGCAGTATTTT. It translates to CASSDIAGAFTDTQYF.

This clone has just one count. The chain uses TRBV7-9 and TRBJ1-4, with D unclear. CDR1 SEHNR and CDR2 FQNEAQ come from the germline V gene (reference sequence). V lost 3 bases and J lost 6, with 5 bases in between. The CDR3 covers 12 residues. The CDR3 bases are TGTGCCAGCAGCTTTCAGGATGAAAAACTGTTTTTT. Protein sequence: CASSFQDEKLFF. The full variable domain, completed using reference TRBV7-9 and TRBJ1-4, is DTGVSQNPRHKITKRGQNVTFRCDPISEHNRLYWYRQTLGQGPEFLTYFQNEAQLEKSRLLSDRFSAERPKGSFSTLEIQRTEQGDSAMYLCASSFQDEKLFFGSGTQLSVL.

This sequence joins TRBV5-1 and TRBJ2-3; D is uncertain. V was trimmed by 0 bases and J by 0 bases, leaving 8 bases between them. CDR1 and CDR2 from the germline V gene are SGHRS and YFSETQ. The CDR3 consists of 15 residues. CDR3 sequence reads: CASSLAGRSTDTQYF. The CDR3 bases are TGCGCCAGCAGCTTGGCAGGCAGAAGCACAGATACGCAGTATTTT.

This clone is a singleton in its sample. In DNA form, the CDR3 reads TGTGCCAGCAGCTTGGGATTCACTGAAGCTTTCTTT. Encoded protein: CASSLGFTEAFF. The V gene is TRBV7-9, the J gene TRBJ1-1; D call uncertain. Trimming took 3 bases from V and 4 from J, leaving 6 bases between them. Germline-derived CDR1 and CDR2 are SEHNR and FQNEAQ (reference sequence). The CDR3 runs 12 residues. The full variable domain, completed using reference TRBV7-9 and TRBJ1-1, is DTGVSQNPRHKITKRGQNVTFRCDPISEHNRLYWYRQTLGQGPEFLTYFQNEAQLEKSRLLSDRFSAERPKGSFSTLEIQRTEQGDSAMYLCASSLGFTEAFFGQGTRLTVV.

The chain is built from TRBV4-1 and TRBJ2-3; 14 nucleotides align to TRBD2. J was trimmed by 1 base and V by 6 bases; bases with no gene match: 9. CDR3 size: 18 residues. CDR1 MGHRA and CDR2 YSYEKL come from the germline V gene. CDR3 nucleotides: TGCGCCAGCAGGACCCGACTAGCGGGGGGGCTTCGCACAGATACGCAGTATTTT. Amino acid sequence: CASRTRLAGGLRTDTQYF.

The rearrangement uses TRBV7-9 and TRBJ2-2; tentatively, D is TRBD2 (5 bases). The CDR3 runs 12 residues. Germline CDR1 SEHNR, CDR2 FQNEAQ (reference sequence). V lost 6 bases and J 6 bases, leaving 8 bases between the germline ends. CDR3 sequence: CASRGGPGELFF. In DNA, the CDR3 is TGTGCCAGCAGAGGAGGACCCGGGGAGCTGTTTTTT. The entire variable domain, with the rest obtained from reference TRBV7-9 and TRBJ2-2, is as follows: DTGVSQNPRHKITKRGQNVTFRCDPISEHNRLYWYRQTLGQGPEFLTYFQNEAQLEKSRLLSDRFSAERPKGSFSTLEIQRTEQGDSAMYLCASRGGPGELFFGEGSRLTVL.

CDR3 amino acids: CASSLGQGYNGYTF. In nucleotides, the CDR3 is TGTGCCAGCAGCTTGGGACAGGGGTACAATGGCTACACCTTC. This chain links TRBV7-9 with TRBJ1-2, with 10 positions matching TRBD1. Germline CDR1 and CDR2: SEHNR and FQNEAQ (reference sequence). The length of the CDR3 is 14 residues. The V gene end was trimmed by 3 bases and the J gene end by 6 bases; junction bases not matched to a gene: 4.

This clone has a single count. The CDR3 DNA sequence: TGTGCCAGCAGTCCGGGACAGGGCCAGCCCCAGCATTTT. It translates to CASSPGQGQPQHF. This chain joins TRBV6-1 and TRBJ1-5, with 9 bases identical to TRBD1. The CDR3 has 13 residues. The germline gives CDR1 MNHNS, CDR2 SASEGT. With 5 bases clipped from V and 7 bases from J, the junction kept 3 bases outside the gene matches.